Listed here are 18 T cell receptor beta chains from one sample, sequenced in a study of neurological immune-mediated disorders. The time point is: longitudinal time-point 3. One entry per CDR3 protein results from TCRdb running MiXCR on the 5' RACE reads. This sample yields roughly 100,000 distinct CDR3 sequences, of which roughly 10% are seen a single time; about 3.1% belongs to the top ten. Source material: PBMCs. These receptors all stem from a female donor with HTLV-1-associated myelopathy (HAM/TSP).

This clonotype was seen ten or more times. The chain uses TRBV6-1 and TRBJ2-3; D gene ambiguous. V was cut by 0 bases and J by 6 bases, with 13 bases left in between. Per germline, CDR1 MNHNS and CDR2 SASEGT. The CDR3 spans 15 residues. DNA for the CDR3: TGTGCCAGCAGTGAAGCGCAGTGGGGTGGGGATACGCAGTATTTT. This encodes CASSEAQWGGDTQYF.

This clonotype was counted at least ten times. The chain carries TRBV5-1 and TRBJ2-1; TRBD1 agrees at 8 bases. The CDR3 loop spans 15 amino acids. With 2 bases clipped from V and 3 bases from J, the junction kept 4 bases outside the gene matches. Per the germline V gene, CDR1 is SGHRS and CDR2 is YFSETQ. DNA of the CDR3: TGCGCCAGCAGCTTTGGGGGACAGGACTACAATGAGCAGTTCTTC. Amino acids: CASSFGGQDYNEQFF.

This clonotype appeared many times. The chain employs TRBV2 and TRBJ2-7; D could derive from TRBD1 or TRBD2 (6 bases each). Germline lookup yields CDR1 SNHLY and CDR2 FYNNEI. The CDR3 sequence is 15 residues long. Trimming took 4 bases from V and 3 from J, leaving 16 bases between them. CDR3: CASSGPGARIYEQYF. The CDR3 DNA reads TGTGCCAGCAGTGGCCCGGGGGCGAGAATCTACGAGCAGTACTTC.

This clonotype was detected many times. The chain has TRBV7-2 and TRBJ1-1, with D unresolved. The CDR3 is made up of 14 amino acids. Trimming left V 7 bases short and J 1 base short, with 13 bases between. CDR1 is SGHTA and CDR2 is FQGNSA in the germline V gene. DNA for the CDR3: TGTGCCAGCACCTACCAGCCCAAGAACACTGAAGCTTTCTTT. Its protein is CASTYQPKNTEAFF.

This clonotype was picked up many times. The chain uses TRBV28 and TRBJ2-7; TRBD2 matches at 10 bases. Germline loops: CDR1 MDHEN, CDR2 SYDVKM. This CDR3 is 16 amino acids long. With 1 base clipped from V and 3 bases from J, the junction kept 6 bases outside the gene matches. In nucleotides, the CDR3 is TGTGCCAGCAGTTTATCACGGCCTAGCGGGGGCTACGAGCAGTACTTC. Translation: CASSLSRPSGGYEQYF.

This clonotype was counted many times. V gene TRBV5-1 combines with J gene TRBJ2-5; D is unclear. V dropped 0 bases and J dropped 2 bases, with 11 bases sitting between them. The V gene's germline CDR1 is SGHRS and CDR2 YFSETQ. The CDR3 sequence is 15 residues long. CDR3 nucleotide sequence: TGCGCCAGCAGCTTGGTAGCAGCTGATCAAGAGACCCAGTACTTC. This gives the protein CASSLVAADQETQYF.

The chain uses TRBV5-6 and TRBJ1-4; TRBD1 aligns across 7 bases. The ends lost 4 bases at V and 3 bases at J; junction bases unmatched: 9. CDR1 is SGHDT, CDR2 YYEEEE, per germline. CDR3 length: 16 residues. The CDR3, as DNA: TGTGCCAGCAGCGTTCAGGGGGGATCGGCTAATGAAAAACTGTTTTTT. Translated: CASSVQGGSANEKLFF. Full variable domain (rest looked up from reference TRBV5-6 and TRBJ1-4): DAGVTQSPTHLIKTRGQQVTLRCSPKSGHDTVSWYQQALGQGPQFIFQYYEEEERQRGNFPDRFSGHQFPNYSSELNVNALLLGDSALYLCASSVQGGSANEKLFFGSGTQLSVL.

There are many counts of this clonotype. The chain couples TRBV20-1 to TRBJ1-5; no clear D gene. The germline V gene encodes CDR1 DFQATT and CDR2 SNEGSKA (reference sequence). The ends were cut back, 5 bases at V and 4 bases at J, with 15 bases in the middle. This CDR3 contains 14 residues. The DNA of the CDR3 is TGCAGTGCTGACGGGCCCTCCTCGAATCAGCCCCAGCATTTT. Protein product: CSADGPSSNQPQHF.

This clonotype has at least ten counts. The chain has TRBV9 and TRBJ1-1; TRBD1 aligns across 9 bases. The junction had 6 bases not matched to a gene; V was cut back by 3 bases and J by 3 bases. This CDR3 spans 15 amino acids. The germline V gene has CDR1 SGDLS and CDR2 YYNGEE. This chain's CDR3 is CASSAHGTGHTEAFF. For the CDR3, the DNA is TGTGCCAGCAGCGCCCACGGGACAGGGCACACTGAAGCTTTCTTT. Variable domain in full (rest from reference TRBV9 and TRBJ1-1): DSGVTQTPKHLITATGQRVTLRCSPRSGDLSVYWYQQSLDQGLQFLIQYYNGEERAKGNILERFSAQQFPDLHSELNLSSLELGDSALYFCASSAHGTGHTEAFFGQGTRLTVV.

This clonotype was counted a few times. The chain combines TRBV7-6 with TRBJ2-1, with 8 positions matching TRBD2. V was clipped by 2 bases and J by 0 bases; unmatched bases: 6. Germline V lookup: CDR1 SGHVS, CDR2 FNYEAQ. The CDR3 has 17 residues. The CDR3 bases are TGTGCCAGCAGCTTAATAAGCGGGGGTCCCTCCTACAATGAGCAGTTCTTC. Its protein product is CASSLISGGPSYNEQFF.

The table lists this clonotype with many counts. The chain links TRBV20-1 to TRBJ1-2, with a weak D call TRBD1 (6 bases). The CDR3 contains 13 residues. Trimming took off 4 bases at V and 4 bases at J, with 13 bases between the two ends. Germline V gene lookup returns CDR1 DFQATT and CDR2 SNEGSKA (reference sequence). The CDR3 reads CSATETGIYGYTF. CDR3 nucleotides: TGCAGTGCTACAGAAACAGGGATCTATGGCTACACCTTC.

This clonotype was counted many times. This chain joins TRBV20-1 and TRBJ2-3; 12 positions agree with TRBD2. J was trimmed by 4 bases and V by 4 bases; bases with no gene match: 3. The germline V gene has CDR1 DFQATT and CDR2 SNEGSKA (reference sequence). There are 14 residues in the CDR3. This CDR3 reads CSAKTSGGADTQYF. In nucleotides, the CDR3 is TGCAGTGCTAAGACTAGCGGGGGAGCAGATACGCAGTATTTT.

This clonotype was recorded a few times. The CDR3 sequence is CASSPGTGQETQYF. Here the CDR3 DNA reads TGCGCCAGCAGCCCTGGGACAGGGCAAGAGACCCAGTACTTC. The chain employs TRBV5-1 and TRBJ2-5; 9 nucleotides line up with TRBD1. V lost 4 bases, J lost 2 bases, and 3 bases stayed unmatched. This CDR3 spans 14 amino acids. Looked up from germline, CDR1 is SGHRS and CDR2 is YFSETQ.

This clonotype was counted many times. This chain links TRBV12-3 or TRBV12-4 with TRBJ2-3; D might be TRBD2 (5 bases). The CDR3 has 14 residues. Trimming cost V 0 bases and J 7 bases, with 11 bases left between them. Here the CDR3 DNA reads TGTGCCAGCAGTTTAGCTATCGGGGTAAATACGCAGTATTTT. This translates into CASSLAIGVNTQYF.

This clonotype was found a few times. The chain links TRBV20-1 to TRBJ1-2, with D possibly being TRBD1 (5 bases). Trimming cost V 0 bases and J 4 bases, with 12 bases left between them. The CDR3 has 14 residues. The V gene's germline CDR1 is DFQATT and CDR2 SNEGSKA (reference sequence). DNA of the CDR3: TGCAGTGCTAGAGATTCGGGGGATGGCTATGGCTACACCTTC. Translating gives CSARDSGDGYGYTF.

Many counts were recorded for this clonotype. The chain uses TRBV3-1 and TRBJ1-3; 7 bases match TRBD1. Germline assignment: CDR1 LGHDT and CDR2 YNNKEL (reference sequence). Trimming took 5 bases from V and 1 from J; bases not matched to a gene: 5. The CDR3 loop spans 15 amino acids. The CDR3 DNA sequence: TGTGCCAGCAGCTCAGCAGGGGGATCTGGAAACACCATATATTTT. It encodes CASSSAGGSGNTIYF.

This clonotype showed up many times. V is TRBV24-1 and J is TRBJ2-1; 7 positions match TRBD1. V gave up 4 bases and J gave up 4 bases; unmatched junction bases: 6. The CDR3 runs 15 residues. Looked up from germline, CDR1 is KGHDR and CDR2 is SFDVKD. The CDR3: CATSEAGTEYNEQFF. In DNA, the CDR3 is TGTGCCACCAGTGAAGCCGGGACAGAATACAATGAGCAGTTCTTC.

This clonotype came up many times. V is TRBV2 and J is TRBJ2-3; D is unclear. V was shortened by 4 bases and J by 3 bases, with 11 bases between the two germline ends. This CDR3 spans 14 amino acids. Germline assignment: CDR1 SNHLY and CDR2 FYNNEI. DNA for the CDR3: TGTGCCAGCAGTGTGCCCGTCGGTACAGATACGCAGTATTTT. Translating it yields CASSVPVGTDTQYF.